This T cell receptor (beta chain) was captured in a study of CD8 T cells in ankylosing spondylitis. Whole-study findings and limits: Earlier literature documents some of the motif variants in reactive arthritis synovial fluid and blood. Characteristic of ankylosing spondylitis blood, it appeared, was a TCR beta motif comprising about eight highly homologous variants. Reports say disease-linked clones showed up significantly more in matched ankylosing spondylitis synovial fluid.

By quantitative 5'-RACE with molecular barcodes, the TCR beta libraries were made. Using its own MiXCR run on the 5' RACE reads, TCRdb lists one record per CDR3 protein. This table has roughly 370,000 distinct CDR3 sequences, about a fifth appearing once. On this clonotype itself: Its antigen is unknown.

The V end lost 0 bases, the J end lost 3 bases, and 18 bases lay between the germline ends. The CDR3 runs 16 residues. CDR1 and CDR2 from the germline V gene are DFQATT and SNEGSKA (reference sequence). This chain uses TRBV20-1 with TRBJ2-7, with D perhaps matching TRBD2 (5 bases). This receptor was obtained from a male donor with ankylosing spondylitis. Sample: blood, either unsorted or a sorted T cell fraction (not recorded which). The CDR3 DNA sequence: TGCAGTGCTAGAGATGCTAGCCCGAACTCCTTCTACGAGCAGTACTTC. It yields the protein CSARDASPNSFYEQYF.